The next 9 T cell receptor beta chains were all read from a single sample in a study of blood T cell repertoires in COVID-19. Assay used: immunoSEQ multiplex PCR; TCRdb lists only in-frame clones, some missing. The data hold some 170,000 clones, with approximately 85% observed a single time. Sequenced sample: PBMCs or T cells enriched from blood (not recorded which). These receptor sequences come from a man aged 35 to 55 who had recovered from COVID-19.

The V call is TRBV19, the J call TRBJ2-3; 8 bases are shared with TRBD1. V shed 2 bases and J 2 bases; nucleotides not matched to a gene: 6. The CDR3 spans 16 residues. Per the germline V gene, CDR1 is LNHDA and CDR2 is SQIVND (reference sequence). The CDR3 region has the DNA TGTGCCAGTAGTATACGGGGCAGGGGGCCCACAGATACGCAGTATTTT. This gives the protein CASSIRGRGPTDTQYF.

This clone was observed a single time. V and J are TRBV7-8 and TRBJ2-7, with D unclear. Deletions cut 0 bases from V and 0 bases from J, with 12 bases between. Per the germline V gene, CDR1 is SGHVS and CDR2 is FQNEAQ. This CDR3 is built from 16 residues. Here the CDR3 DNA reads TGTGCCAGCAGCTTAGCAGGTTCGACTGTCTCCTACGAGCAGTACTTC. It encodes CASSLAGSTVSYEQYF.

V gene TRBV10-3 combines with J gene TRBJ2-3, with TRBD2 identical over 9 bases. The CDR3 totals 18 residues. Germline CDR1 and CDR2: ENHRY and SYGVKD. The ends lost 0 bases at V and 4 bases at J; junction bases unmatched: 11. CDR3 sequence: CAISESGGRAGLADTQYF. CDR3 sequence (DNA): TGTGCCATCAGTGAGTCTGGCGGGAGGGCCGGATTAGCAGATACGCAGTATTTT.

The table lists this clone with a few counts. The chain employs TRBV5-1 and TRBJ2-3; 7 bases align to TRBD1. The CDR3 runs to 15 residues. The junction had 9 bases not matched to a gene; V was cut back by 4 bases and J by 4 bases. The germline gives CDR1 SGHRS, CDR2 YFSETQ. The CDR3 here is CASSIMTGKSDTQYF. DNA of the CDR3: TGCGCCAGCAGCATTATGACAGGGAAGTCAGATACGCAGTATTTT.

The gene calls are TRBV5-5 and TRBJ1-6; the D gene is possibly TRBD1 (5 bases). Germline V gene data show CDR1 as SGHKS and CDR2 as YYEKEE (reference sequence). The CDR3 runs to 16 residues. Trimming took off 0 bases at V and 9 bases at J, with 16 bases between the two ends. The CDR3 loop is CASSLGPGRRGSPLHF. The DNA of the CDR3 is TGTGCCAGCAGCTTGGGGCCGGGACGGAGGGGTTCACCCCTCCACTTT.

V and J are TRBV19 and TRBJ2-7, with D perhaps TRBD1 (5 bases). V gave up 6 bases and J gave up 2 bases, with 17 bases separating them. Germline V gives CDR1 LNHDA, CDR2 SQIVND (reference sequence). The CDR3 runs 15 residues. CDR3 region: CASRNGNDRAYEQYF. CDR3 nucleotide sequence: TGTGCCAGTAGAAATGGGAATGACAGAGCCTACGAGCAGTACTTC. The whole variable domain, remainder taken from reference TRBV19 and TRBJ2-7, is DGGITQSPKYLFRKEGQNVTLSCEQNLNHDAMYWYRQDPGQGLRLIYYSQIVNDFQKGDIAEGYSVSREKKESFPLTVTSAQKNPTAFYLCASRNGNDRAYEQYFGPGTRLTVT.

The CDR3 nucleotides read TGTGCCAGCAGTTTCCTGTACACCGGGGAGCTGTTTTTT. Translated, it gives CASSFLYTGELFF. The rearrangement links TRBV27 to TRBJ2-2, with unresolved D. V was shortened by 3 bases and J by 3 bases, with 5 bases between the two germline ends. This CDR3 has 13 residues. From germline, CDR1 is MNHEY and CDR2 SMNVEV (reference sequence).

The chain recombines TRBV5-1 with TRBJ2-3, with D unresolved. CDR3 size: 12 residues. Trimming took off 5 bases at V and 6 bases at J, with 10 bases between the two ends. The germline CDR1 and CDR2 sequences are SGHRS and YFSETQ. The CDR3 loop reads CASSSPYDTQYF. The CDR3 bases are TGCGCCAGCAGTTCACCCTACGATACGCAGTATTTT.

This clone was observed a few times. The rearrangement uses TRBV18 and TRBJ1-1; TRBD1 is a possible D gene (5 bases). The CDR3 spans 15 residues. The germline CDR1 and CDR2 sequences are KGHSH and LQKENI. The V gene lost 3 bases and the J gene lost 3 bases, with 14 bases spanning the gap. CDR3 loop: CASSPTRGKDTEAFF. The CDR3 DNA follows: TGTGCCAGCTCACCCACCCGGGGGAAGGACACTGAAGCTTTCTTT.